These 5 T cell receptor beta chains were sequenced from one sample in a study of shared clonotypes between healthy human individuals. Sequenced by immunoSEQ multiplex PCR; TCRdb stores in-frame clones only, minus some. The sample yields more than 400,000 clones, around 73% seen once. Sequencing was carried out using PBMCs. Receptor source: a woman in her thirties or forties in good health. Some clones in this sample may be carry-over from other donors' samples.

The chain uses TRBV6-5 and TRBJ1-1; TRBD1 is a possible D gene (5 bases). The CDR3 extends over 12 amino acids. Deletions cut 8 bases from V and 4 bases from J, with 11 bases between. Per the germline V gene, CDR1 is MNHEY and CDR2 is SVGAGI. CDR3: CASFRGFTEAFF. The CDR3 DNA follows: TGTGCCAGCTTTCGGGGGTTCACTGAAGCTTTCTTT.

This clone has only a few counts. The rearrangement joins TRBV5-1 to TRBJ2-1, with 12 bases fitting TRBD2. Germline lookup yields CDR1 SGHRS and CDR2 YFSETQ. This CDR3 region has 16 residues. V shed 4 bases and J 6 bases; nucleotides not matched to a gene: 8. Written as DNA, the CDR3 is TGCGCCAGCAGCCCCCTCGGACTAGCGGGGCTCAATGAGCAGTTCTTC. This encodes CASSPLGLAGLNEQFF.

Regarding this clone: The identical CDR3 is also encoded by other nucleotide sequences in the sample. The rearrangement joins TRBV2 to TRBJ2-7; 11 positions agree with TRBD2. CDR1 is SNHLY and CDR2 is FYNNEI in the germline V gene. The CDR3 totals 14 residues. The junction had 3 bases not matched to a gene; V was cut back by 6 bases and J by 2 bases. This CDR3 reads CASRGTSGTYEQYF. CDR3 bases: TGTGCCAGCAGGGGGACTAGCGGCACCTACGAGCAGTACTTC.

The chain employs TRBV2 and TRBJ2-5; D not certain. The V and J ends lost 4 bases and 4 bases respectively, with 7 bases between them. CDR1 is SNHLY and CDR2 is FYNNEI in the germline V gene. The CDR3 consists of 12 residues. The CDR3 DNA sequence: TGTGCCAGCAGTGTCCGAAGAGAGACCCAGTACTTC. It specifies CASSVRRETQYF.

V gene TRBV6-1 combines with J gene TRBJ2-3, with a weak D call TRBD2 (5 bases). The length of the CDR3 is 14 residues. In germline, CDR1 is MNHNS, CDR2 SASEGT. The V gene lost 2 bases and the J gene lost 2 bases, with 8 bases spanning the gap. Here the CDR3 reads CASSEPGITDTQYF. For the CDR3, the DNA is TGTGCCAGCAGTGAACCGGGGATCACAGATACGCAGTATTTT.